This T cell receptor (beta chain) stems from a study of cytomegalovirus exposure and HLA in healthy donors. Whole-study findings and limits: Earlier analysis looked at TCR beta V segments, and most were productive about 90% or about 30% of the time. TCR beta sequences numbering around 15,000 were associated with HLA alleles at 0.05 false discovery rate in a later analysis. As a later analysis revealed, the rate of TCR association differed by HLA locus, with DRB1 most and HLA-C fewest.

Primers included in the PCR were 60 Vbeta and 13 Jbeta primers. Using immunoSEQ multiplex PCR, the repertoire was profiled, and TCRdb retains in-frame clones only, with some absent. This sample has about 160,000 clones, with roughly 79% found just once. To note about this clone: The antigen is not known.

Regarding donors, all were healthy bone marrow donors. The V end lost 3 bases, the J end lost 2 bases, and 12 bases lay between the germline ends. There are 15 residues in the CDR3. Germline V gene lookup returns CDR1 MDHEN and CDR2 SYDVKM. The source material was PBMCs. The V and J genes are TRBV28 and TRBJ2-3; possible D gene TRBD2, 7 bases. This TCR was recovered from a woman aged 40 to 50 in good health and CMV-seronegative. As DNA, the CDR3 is TGTGCCAGCAGTTTGGGGGGGCTTAACACAGATACGCAGTATTTT. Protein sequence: CASSLGGLNTDTQYF.